The clone carrying this T cell receptor beta chain has only a few counts. PCR was performed a second time for about 7 to 11 cycles using a sample-barcoded 5' primer and a J-beta primer mix. TCRdb reprocessed the 5' RACE reads with MiXCR, giving one entry per CDR3 protein. The data show some 1.4 million distinct CDR3 sequences, around two fifths seen once. This sample is drawn from a study of blood T cells in healthy people across ages. Per germline, CDR1 SEHNR and CDR2 FQNEAQ (reference sequence). Germline trimming cut 5 bases from V and 8 bases from J; bases unmatched to any gene: 14. The CDR3 contains 16 residues.

The V and J genes are TRBV7-9 and TRBJ2-1; TRBD1 matches at 8 bases. Sequences were obtained from blood. This TCR derives from a woman aged 18-29 years in good health. CDR3 region: CASSTTGVFSSDEQFF. In nucleotides, the CDR3 is TGTGCCAGCAGCACGACAGGGGTCTTTAGCTCTGATGAGCAGTTCTTC.